This is a list of T cell receptor beta chains from one sample in a study of blood T cell repertoires in COVID-19. Clones were sequenced by immunoSEQ multiplex PCR, and TCRdb holds only the in-frame ones, with some missing. Here the sample spans over 200,000 clones, 65% to 90% being singletons. Source material: peripheral blood. The receptors stem from a human donor in a cohort sampled during active COVID-19. Each CDR3 is given with its conserved first and last residue. The order of the fields is J gene, V gene, D gene, clone size, CDR3 DNA, CDR3 protein. D genes are given only for firm matches. Clone size is not always given. Where it is, it says once, few, many or a class for expanded clones.

j_call: TRBJ2-7; v_call: TRBV7-3; d_call: TRBD2; clone_size: once; cdr3_nt: TGTGCCAGCAGCCCTTATCCGGGACTACTTACCTACGAGCAGTACTTC; cdr3_aa: CASSPYPGLLTYEQYF
j_call: TRBJ2-7; v_call: TRBV18; d_call: TRBD2; clone_size: .; cdr3_nt: TGTGCCAGCTCCGGCACGGGCATGGCGGGGGTCGACGAGCAGTACTTC; cdr3_aa: CASSGTGMAGVDEQYF
j_call: TRBJ2-1; v_call: TRBV9; d_call: .; clone_size: .; cdr3_nt: TGTGCCAGCAGCGTCGGGGTTGGAGGGGAGCAGTTCTTC; cdr3_aa: CASSVGVGGEQFF
j_call: TRBJ2-5; v_call: TRBV18; d_call: TRBD2; clone_size: once; cdr3_nt: TGTGCCAGCTCACGCGCTAGCGGGAGCCTAGAGACCCAGTACTTC; cdr3_aa: CASSRASGSLETQYF
j_call: TRBJ1-4; v_call: TRBV28; d_call: TRBD1; clone_size: .; cdr3_nt: TGTGCCAGCAGTGAACCGGGACAGGGACGAGGTGAAAAACTGTTTTTT; cdr3_aa: CASSEPGQGRGEKLFF
j_call: TRBJ2-1; v_call: TRBV7-2; d_call: .; clone_size: .; cdr3_nt: TGTGCCAGCAGCTTAGGTTTGTGGGGGAGGAGATTCTACAATGAGCAGTTCTTC; cdr3_aa: CASSLGLWGRRFYNEQFF
j_call: TRBJ1-2; v_call: TRBV5-4; d_call: .; clone_size: once; cdr3_nt: TGTGCCAGCAGCTTGTTCGGCGGACTTAACTATGGCTACACCTTC; cdr3_aa: CASSLFGGLNYGYTF
j_call: TRBJ2-7; v_call: TRBV5-5; d_call: .; clone_size: .; cdr3_nt: TGTGCCAGCAGCTTCGGAGAGACCTACGAGCAGTACTTC; cdr3_aa: CASSFGETYEQYF
j_call: TRBJ2-3; v_call: TRBV27; d_call: TRBD1; clone_size: once; cdr3_nt: TGTGCCAGCAGTTTCAGGGGGCGCCAAGTTACGCAGTATTTT; cdr3_aa: CASSFRGRQVTQYF
j_call: TRBJ2-7; v_call: TRBV4-1; d_call: TRBD2; clone_size: few; cdr3_nt: TGCGCCAGCAGCCAAGTTATGGTAGCGGGATTCTCCTACGAGCAGTACTTC; cdr3_aa: CASSQVMVAGFSYEQYF
j_call: TRBJ1-1; v_call: TRBV11-3; d_call: TRBD1; clone_size: .; cdr3_nt: TGTGCCAGCAGCTTCACAGGGGGAGACACTGAAGCTTTCTTT; cdr3_aa: CASSFTGGDTEAFF
j_call: TRBJ2-1; v_call: TRBV10-3; d_call: TRBD2; clone_size: .; cdr3_nt: TGTGCCATCAGTGAGTCTTTAATCCAGCGGGACCTCAATGAGCAGTTCTTC; cdr3_aa: CAISESLIQRDLNEQFF
j_call: TRBJ2-3; v_call: TRBV30; d_call: TRBD2; clone_size: .; cdr3_nt: TGTGCCTGGAGGACTAGCGGGAGCACAGATACGCAGTATTTT; cdr3_aa: CAWRTSGSTDTQYF